Following are 30 T cell receptor beta chains from one sample sequenced in a study of blood T cell repertoires in COVID-19. Only in-frame clones appear in the TCRdb table, and some are missing; sequencing was by immunoSEQ multiplex PCR. The sample yields about 250,000 clones, around 88% seen once. The sample taken for sequencing was PBMCs or T cells enriched from blood (not recorded which). These receptors originate from a man aged 40-49 years who had recovered from COVID-19.

V is TRBV28 and J is TRBJ1-4; 7 nucleotides agree with TRBD1. Germline trimming cut 2 bases from V and 4 bases from J; bases unmatched to any gene: 1. The CDR3 extends over 14 amino acids. The germline V gene encodes CDR1 MDHEN and CDR2 SYDVKM. CDR3 region: CASSLTGVNEKLFF. The CDR3 DNA follows: TGTGCCAGCAGTTTAACAGGGGTTAATGAAAAACTGTTTTTT.

The genes are TRBV11-2 and TRBJ2-5; weak D call: TRBD2 (6 bases). The ends were cut back, 0 bases at V and 4 bases at J, with 12 bases in the middle. The CDR3 runs 15 residues. Germline values: CDR1 SGHAT, CDR2 FQNNGV. Written as DNA, the CDR3 is TGTGCCAGCAGCTTAGATTCGCGGGGAGTAGAGACCCAGTACTTC. Translated: CASSLDSRGVETQYF.

The V gene is TRBV10-3, the J gene TRBJ1-1; TRBD1 agrees at 9 bases. The trim removed 3 bases at V and 1 base at J, leaving 3 bases unmatched. Germline CDR1 reads ENHRY; CDR2 reads SYGVKD. The CDR3 has 15 residues. Here the CDR3 reads CAISESGQGNTEAFF. CDR3 nucleotides: TGTGCCATCAGTGAATCGGGACAGGGGAACACTGAAGCTTTCTTT.

The chain uses TRBV19 and TRBJ1-1; the D is unclear. The CDR3 runs to 16 residues. Trimming left V 0 bases short and J 1 base short, with 12 bases between. The germline V gene has CDR1 LNHDA and CDR2 SQIVND (reference sequence). The CDR3 spells CASSIDLGRSNTEAFF. CDR3 in DNA: TGTGCCAGTAGTATAGATCTGGGCAGATCGAACACTGAAGCTTTCTTT.

This rearrangement joins TRBV5-6 to TRBJ2-1, with a tentative D call TRBD1 (5 bases). The CDR3 consists of 15 residues. From germline, CDR1 is SGHDT and CDR2 YYEEEE. Trimming cost V 1 base and J 2 bases, with 10 bases left between them. The CDR3 DNA follows: TGTGCCAGCAGCTTGCAGGACACAGCCTACAATGAGCAGTTCTTC. Its protein product is CASSLQDTAYNEQFF.

CDR3 DNA sequence: TGTGCCAGTAGTGTTTTCAGGGGGCAAGGCAATCAGCCCCAGCATTTT. This sequence encodes CASSVFRGQGNQPQHF. The chain carries TRBV19 and TRBJ1-5; 8 bases fit TRBD1. The length of the CDR3 is 16 residues. Trimming cost V 5 bases and J 2 bases; bases outside gene matches: 8. Germline-derived CDR1 and CDR2 are LNHDA and SQIVND (reference sequence).

J is TRBJ2-7 and V is TRBV4-1, with TRBD1 identical over 8 bases. With 3 bases clipped from V and 5 bases from J, the junction kept 6 bases outside the gene matches. The CDR3 runs to 14 residues. Per the germline V gene, CDR1 is MGHRA and CDR2 is YSYEKL. The CDR3 coding sequence is TGCGCCAGCAGCCATCCGGACAGGGTCCACGAGCAGTACTTC. This sequence encodes CASSHPDRVHEQYF.

This clone was seen a handful of times. The V call is TRBV20-1, the J call TRBJ2-7; D unclear. Germline lookup yields CDR1 DFQATT and CDR2 SNEGSKA (reference sequence). V was pared by 6 bases and J by 0 bases, with 18 bases between. The CDR3 totals 15 residues. Here the CDR3 reads CSASTSGLVSYEQYF. The DNA of the CDR3 is TGCAGTGCCAGTACGTCCGGGTTAGTCTCCTACGAGCAGTACTTC.

The V gene is TRBV11-3, the J gene TRBJ1-6; D is possibly TRBD1 (6 bases). Germline CDR1 reads SGHNT; CDR2 reads YENEEA. Trimming removed 1 base at V and 5 bases at J, with 6 bases between. This CDR3 has 14 residues. This CDR3 is CASSLGQDNSPLHF. In DNA, the CDR3 is TGTGCCAGCAGCTTAGGACAGGATAATTCACCCCTCCACTTT. Full variable domain (missing parts from reference TRBV11-3 and TRBJ1-6): EAGVVQSPRYKIIEKKQPVAFWCNPISGHNTLYWYLQNLGQGPELLIRYENEEAVDDSQLPKDRFSAERLKGVDSTLKIQPAELGDSAVYLCASSLGQDNSPLHFGNGTRLTVT.

The rearrangement links TRBV7-3 to TRBJ1-1; D ambiguous. The CDR3 contains 13 residues. V lost 2 bases to trimming and J lost 0 bases, with 4 bases between them. Germline V gene sequence: CDR1 SGHTA, CDR2 FQGTGA. CDR3 residues: CASSLQMNTEAFF. DNA for the CDR3: TGTGCCAGCAGCTTACAAATGAACACTGAAGCTTTCTTT.

V usage is TRBV29-1 and J usage is TRBJ2-5; D unresolved. The CDR3 loop spans 15 amino acids. The germline V gene encodes CDR1 SQVTM and CDR2 ANQGSEA. The V and J ends lost 7 bases and 2 bases respectively, with 20 bases between them. The CDR3 DNA reads as TGCAGCGCTGTGCCTAACCCGGTGCCGCAAGAGACCCAGTACTTC. Translated, it gives CSAVPNPVPQETQYF.

The chain joins TRBV28 to TRBJ2-7; D ambiguous. The CDR3 is made up of 14 amino acids. Trimming cost V 4 bases and J 0 bases, with 10 bases left between them. Germline CDR1 is MDHEN and CDR2 is SYDVKM. The CDR3 sequence: CASSSYVSSYEQYF. The CDR3 DNA follows: TGTGCCAGCAGTTCATACGTGAGCTCCTACGAGCAGTACTTC.

The chain couples TRBV27 to TRBJ1-1; possible D gene TRBD1, 5 bases. Germline V gives CDR1 MNHEY, CDR2 SMNVEV (reference sequence). Trimming removed 3 bases at V and 5 bases at J, with 13 bases between. This CDR3 region has 14 residues. CDR3 loop: CASSFDRLRTEAFF. The DNA of the CDR3 is TGTGCCAGCAGTTTCGACAGACTGAGGACTGAAGCTTTCTTT.

The CDR3 reads CASSRLGGEREETQYF. DNA for the CDR3: TGTGCCAGCAGCCGTCTCGGCGGGGAGAGGGAAGAGACCCAGTACTTC. This rearrangement joins TRBV5-8 to TRBJ2-5, with D perhaps TRBD2 (6 bases). V lost 4 bases and J 3 bases, leaving 19 bases between the germline ends. Germline V gene lookup returns CDR1 SGHTS and CDR2 YDEGEE. This CDR3 contains 16 residues.

The J gene is TRBJ1-1, the V gene TRBV4-1, with a tentative D call TRBD1 (5 bases). In germline, CDR1 is MGHRA, CDR2 YSYEKL. This CDR3 is built from 12 residues. Trimming took off 0 bases at V and 9 bases at J, with 8 bases between the two ends. The CDR3 coding sequence is TGCGCCAGCAGCCAAGACGGGGGAAAAGCTTTCTTT. Encoded protein: CASSQDGGKAFF.

The chain couples TRBV4-1 to TRBJ1-2; possibly TRBD1 for D (5 bases). V was clipped by 0 bases and J by 0 bases, with 8 bases between them. The CDR3 has 15 residues. The V gene's germline CDR1 is MGHRA and CDR2 YSYEKL. CDR3 in amino acids: CASSQDDRANYGYTF. CDR3 nucleotide sequence: TGCGCCAGCAGCCAAGACGACAGAGCTAACTATGGCTACACCTTC.

On this clone: This specimen includes other DNA sequences encoding the same CDR3. The rearrangement joins TRBV7-9 to TRBJ1-4; a possible D gene is TRBD1 (6 bases). Per the germline V gene, CDR1 is SEHNR and CDR2 is FQNEAQ (reference sequence). V lost 1 base to trimming and J lost 4 bases, with 7 bases between them. The CDR3 runs 14 residues. CDR3 bases: TGTGCCAGCAGCTTAGGACAGGATAATGAAAAACTGTTTTTT. Its translation: CASSLGQDNEKLFF.

This clone was picked up a small number of times. This chain joins TRBV7-9 and TRBJ1-1; weak D call: TRBD1 (6 bases). This CDR3 is built from 15 residues. The germline V gene encodes CDR1 SEHNR and CDR2 FQNEAQ (reference sequence). Trimming took off 5 bases at V and 5 bases at J, with 18 bases between the two ends. CDR3 in DNA: TGTGCCAGCAGCCTACGGGACACGGAGTTGACTGAAGCTTTCTTT. Encoded protein: CASSLRDTELTEAFF.

V is TRBV9 and J is TRBJ1-2; 7 bases align to TRBD1. V dropped 4 bases and J dropped 0; count of bases not matched to a gene: 12. The CDR3 totals 17 residues. CDR1 and CDR2 from the germline V gene are SGDLS and YYNGEE. Here the CDR3 DNA reads TGTGCCAGCAGCCCAGACATGACAGGGCCAACTAACTATGGCTACACCTTC. Protein sequence: CASSPDMTGPTNYGYTF.

In this sample, this clone turned up once. The CDR3 DNA reads as TGTGCCACCAGCAGAGATTCGGCGGCCTACAATGAGCAGTTCTTC. Protein product: CATSRDSAAYNEQFF. The gene calls are TRBV15 and TRBJ2-1, with no clear D. Per germline, CDR1 LNHNV and CDR2 YYDKDF (reference sequence). Trimming took off 0 bases at V and 2 bases at J, with 8 bases between the two ends. The CDR3 length is 15 residues.

In DNA form, the CDR3 reads TGTGCCAGCTCAACGGACAGGGAATATGGCTACACCTTC. It yields the protein CASSTDREYGYTF. This chain links TRBV18 with TRBJ1-2; 8 nucleotides match TRBD1. The CDR3 sequence is 13 residues long. V dropped 5 bases and J dropped 5; count of bases not matched to a gene: 4. Per the germline V gene, CDR1 is KGHSH and CDR2 is LQKENI.

The chain combines TRBV12-5 with TRBJ2-7; tentative D call: TRBD2 (5 bases). This CDR3 is built from 15 residues. V was cut by 3 bases and J by 0 bases, with 12 bases left in between. Germline V gives CDR1 LGHNT, CDR2 FRNRAP. The CDR3 coding sequence is TGTGCTAGTGGTTTTAAGGATGCGGGCTCCTACGAGCAGTACTTC. This gives the protein CASGFKDAGSYEQYF.

The V and J genes are TRBV19 and TRBJ1-5, with TRBD1 matching 7 bases. J gave up 2 bases and V 3 bases, and 4 bases lay outside the gene matches. The CDR3 length is 15 residues. Per germline, CDR1 LNHDA and CDR2 SQIVND (reference sequence). CDR3: CASSIPTGGNQPQHF. The CDR3, as DNA: TGTGCCAGTAGTATCCCTACAGGGGGCAATCAGCCCCAGCATTTT.

The chain is built from TRBV7-9 and TRBJ2-7; 9 positions match TRBD1. CDR1 SEHNR and CDR2 FQNEAQ come from the germline V gene (reference sequence). The ends lost 2 bases at V and 5 bases at J; junction bases unmatched: 7. The CDR3 covers 15 residues. CDR3 amino acids: CASSLRDRAFNEQYF. CDR3 bases: TGTGCCAGCAGCTTAAGGGACAGGGCTTTCAACGAGCAGTACTTC.

The chain joins TRBV6-2 or TRBV6-3 to TRBJ2-2; TRBD1 agrees at 10 bases. The CDR3 is 15 amino acids. Germline-derived CDR1 and CDR2 are MNHEY and SVGEGT. The ends lost 5 bases at V and 6 bases at J; junction bases unmatched: 6. The CDR3 nucleotides read TGTGCCAGCAGTCTATTAGGACAGGGGGCCGGGGAGCTGTTTTTT. Its translation is CASSLLGQGAGELFF.

V gene TRBV24-1 combines with J gene TRBJ1-1; a possible D gene is TRBD1 (5 bases). The CDR3 contains 12 residues. Germline loops: CDR1 KGHDR, CDR2 SFDVKD. The V and J ends lost 6 bases and 4 bases respectively, with 8 bases between them. CDR3 protein: CATSMGPTEAFF. In DNA form, the CDR3 reads TGTGCCACCAGTATGGGGCCCACTGAAGCTTTCTTT.

The CDR3 loop is CASSGPGLEIVGPSYNEQFF. The CDR3 region has the DNA TGTGCCAGCAGCGGCCCGGGACTAGAGATTGTCGGCCCCTCCTACAATGAGCAGTTCTTC. V and J are TRBV21-1 and TRBJ2-1; the DNA was not compared with TRBD2, the D call given in the table. TRBV21-1 is designated a pseudogene. The CDR3 is made up of 20 amino acids.

This chain links TRBV7-2 with TRBJ2-3, with 7 bases that match TRBD2. The germline CDR1 and CDR2 sequences are SGHTA and FQGNSA. CDR3 length: 18 amino acids. Trimming cost V 1 base and J 1 base; bases outside gene matches: 11. The CDR3 protein is CASSLGLASFLGTDTQYF. CDR3 in DNA: TGTGCCAGCAGCTTAGGACTAGCTTCGTTCCTGGGCACAGATACGCAGTATTTT. Based on the CDR3 plus reference TRBV7-2 and TRBJ2-3, the full variable domain is GAGVSQSPSNKVTEKGKDVELRCDPISGHTALYWYRQSLGQGLEFLIYFQGNSAPDKSGLPSDRFSAERTGGSVSTLTIQRTQQEDSAVYLCASSLGLASFLGTDTQYFGPGTRLTVL.

This clone was seen only once. The rearrangement joins TRBV4-3 to TRBJ2-7, with 9 bases that match TRBD1. J lost 2 bases, V lost 3 bases, and 11 bases had no gene match. Germline CDR1 is LGHNA and CDR2 is YSLEER. This CDR3 spans 17 amino acids. The CDR3 here is CASSHHIDRGGTYEQYF. The CDR3 nucleotides read TGCGCCAGCAGCCACCATATAGACAGGGGGGGTACCTACGAGCAGTACTTC.

This rearrangement joins TRBV10-2 to TRBJ2-5, with D perhaps matching TRBD2 (5 bases). Deletions cut 7 bases from V and 2 bases from J, with 14 bases between. Germline assignment: CDR1 WSHSY and CDR2 SAAADI. The CDR3 has 14 residues. The CDR3 is CASKAVAQQETQYF. Here the CDR3 DNA reads TGCGCCAGCAAAGCGGTAGCCCAACAAGAGACCCAGTACTTC.